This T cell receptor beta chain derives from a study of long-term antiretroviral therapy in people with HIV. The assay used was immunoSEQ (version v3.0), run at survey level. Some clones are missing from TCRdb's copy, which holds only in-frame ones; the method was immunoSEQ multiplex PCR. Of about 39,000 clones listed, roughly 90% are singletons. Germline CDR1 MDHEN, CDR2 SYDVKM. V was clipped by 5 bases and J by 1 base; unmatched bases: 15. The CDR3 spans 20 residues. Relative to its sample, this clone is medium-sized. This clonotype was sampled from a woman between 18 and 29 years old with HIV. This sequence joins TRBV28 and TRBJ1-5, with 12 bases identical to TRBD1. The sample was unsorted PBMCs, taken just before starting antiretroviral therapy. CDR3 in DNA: TGTGCCAGCAGTCCATACCGTGCCGGGACAGGGGGCATAAGCAATCAGCCCCAGCATTTT. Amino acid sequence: CASSPYRAGTGGISNQPQHF.